This T cell receptor (beta chain) was sequenced in a study of read filtering for tumor transcriptome and immune sequencing (TCRdb year 2020). Notes on the research overall: Of the patients in the cohort, more than 16 were male and approximately 15 were female, and their mean age was about 68 years, with a range of about 47 to 85. One main goal was a read-filtering strategy for immune repertoire data, in particular deciding whether clonotypes backed by only one read should be removed. TCR-region mapped reads per sample ranged from about 4.05 to 11 million with IR-seq versus only roughly 75 to 1273 with RNA-seq. By revised international staging, 8 or 9 patients were R-ISS I, roughly 17 were R-ISS II and 6 or 7 were R-ISS III. The study compared TCR repertoires from targeted immune repertoire sequencing and bulk whole-transcriptome sequencing run on the same bone marrow samples. After DNase treatment, whole-transcriptome libraries were prepared with the TruSeq RNA Access Library Prep Kit.

Its CDR3 holds 15 amino acids, cysteine through phenylalanine. The entry retains the CDR3 DNA only, 45 bases that are in frame from base 1. V is reduced by 9 bases and J by 0 bases, leaving a spacing of 15 bases between them. CDR1 and CDR2 are read off the germline V gene as MRHNA and SNTAGT. Every patient had bone marrow sampled at the time of active disease. Ficoll-Hypaque density gradient centrifugation was used to isolate bone marrow mononuclear cells. Myeloma plasma cells were removed and CD138-negative cells were collected by negative selection after labeling with CD138 magnetic microbeads on a MACS separator. The purity of the isolated cells was checked by flow cytometry with CD138 antibodies on an Attune NxT. TRIzol reagent was used to extract total RNA, which was then quantified with a NanoDrop spectrophotometer. Paired RNA-seq and IR-seq were performed on each patient's CD138-negative bone marrow sample.

Concerning this clonotype: The antigen this receptor binds is unknown. No much larger clonotype is one base removed from it; base qualities were not supplied.

Results and caveats for the whole study, not just this receptor: The sorted CD138-negative fraction was composed of a mixed bone marrow immune population rather than of purified T cells. Removing single-read clonotypes increased the correlation between IR-seq and RNA-seq shared clonotype proportions. Compared with RNA-seq, IR-seq captured clonotypes at much greater depth and more reliably, and a smaller IR-seq throughput was enough to identify most of the shared clonotypes. In IR-seq, about four fifths of clonotypes but 3% to 4% of total reads were represented by single-read clonotypes, whereas in RNA-seq, 74.6% of clonotypes and around 45% of reads were represented by single-read clonotypes.

Starting from around 400 ng RNA, TCR libraries were constructed with the Immunoverse kit using molecular barcoded adaptors that cover the alpha/delta and beta/gamma chains. TCR library preparation used the same RNA that went into transcriptome sequencing. An Illumina HiSeq 4000 with 2 x 150 cycles was used to sequence the TCR libraries. Per the original workflow: With MiXCR, TCR reads were aligned to human V, D, J and C references and assembled into CDR3 clonotypes, with quality filtering and error correction included. Clonotype counts and gene usage diversity were analyzed with the tcR package in R. For inspection of raw mapping reads, RNA-seq reads were mapped by STAR aligner version 2.5.3a onto GRCh37 of the human genome. To test how sequencing depth affects detected clonotypes, IR-seq fastq files were randomly downsampled with Seqtk 1.3. TCRdb reworked the public reads: Q25 trimming with fastp, MiXCR clone assembly, productive beta chains retained. Entries are consolidated by CDR3 protein sequence, retaining the most common genes and DNA. The V and J calls follow TCRdb's processing rather than the paper's. Here the sample has fewer than 25,000 distinct CDR3 sequences; roughly 19% occur a single time. The ten largest account for 17% of the sample.

The chain is made from TRBV6-4 and TRBJ2-1, and possibly TRBD2, on 6 matching bases. This receptor was taken from a donor over 35 with multiple myeloma. Sequenced: a population of CD138-negative cells sorted from bone marrow. The sample's cell subset or site label, decoded: bone marrow mononuclear cells depleted of CD138+ plasma/myeloma cells by negative magnetic selection. The nucleotides are TGTGCCAGACGTGACGGGGGAAGCTCCTACAATGAGCAGTTCTTC. It translates to CARRDGGSSYNEQFF.